This TCR beta chain stems from a study of glioma-infiltrating T cells after dendritic cell vaccination (dated by TCRdb to about 2016). Study-wide context: The cohort included 15 or so glioblastoma patients drawn from Phase I and II dendritic cell vaccination trials, of whom 9 were newly diagnosed and 6 had recurrent disease. TCR sequencing metrics, including TIL content and tumor-blood repertoire overlap, were correlated with survival after dendritic cell vaccination. Autologous tumor lysate-pulsed dendritic cell vaccination was administered to the patients between 2003 and 2012. To make the vaccine, monocyte-derived dendritic cells were cultured for 6 to 7 days with IL-4 and GM-CSF and then pulsed overnight with autologous tumor lysate. In glioblastoma patients vaccinated with dendritic cells, deep sequencing of TCR beta CDR3 regions served to measure tumor-infiltrating lymphocyte content and to compare repertoires between tumor and blood. Patients received three intradermal dendritic cell vaccine injections at biweekly intervals in the arm below the axilla. What the study reported, not specific to this receptor: The response model built on TCR overlap across three groups was characterized as speculative, with prospective validation still needed. TCR clonality showed no direct relationship with survival, which suggests that a diverse polyclonal response may matter. The cohort was small and heterogeneous, only a few patients had full blood and tumor sets, and even fewer had initial-recurrent tumor pairs. Longer time to progression and overall survival after dendritic cell vaccination were predicted by higher estimated pretreatment TIL content.

The CDR3 has 14 amino acids, counting the end cysteine and phenylalanine. Only the CDR3 region is kept as DNA, spanning 42 bases read in frame from base 1. Via the germline V gene (reference sequence), CDR1 is MNHNY and CDR2 SVGAGI. V is reduced by 0 bases and J by 6 bases, leaving a spacing of 9 bases between them. TCRB CDR3 regions were amplified from roughly 1.8 ug genomic DNA, or all available DNA if less, using the immunoSEQ assay. The multiplex PCR employed 60 forward primers targeting TCR V beta segments and 13 reverse primers targeting J beta segments. To estimate reads per starting template, synthetic control templates were spiked into each sample at limiting dilution. Reads of 87 bp were generated by sequencing on the Illumina HiSeq System. Processing in the source paper ran as follows. PCR and sequencing errors were removed by a nearest neighbor algorithm that merged closely related sequences. TCR overlap was defined as the percentage of unique tumor TCR beta sequences that were also found in the peripheral blood of the same patient. Drawn from immuneACCESS, this table holds only the in-frame rearrangements with V and J called that TCRdb kept. Clones are partly lost; checked studies trace under half to an unresolved V gene and leave the rest unexplained. That table supplies the V and J calls and clone size; D and trimming were determined from the DNA. The sample table records 93,000 or so clones; approximately 81% of these occur just once. Clones ranked in the top ten supply almost 6% of the sample.

Comments on this clone: The antigen this receptor binds is unknown. No much larger clone exists at a distance of one base, and base qualities are not known.

Patients were selected for having adequate residual fresh-frozen tumor tissue and more than two years of available survival data. Although molecular status otherwise differed among the glioblastoma patients, no patient had an isocitrate dehydrogenase mutation. PBMC were collected before vaccination, two weeks after the third vaccination, and at tumor progression if tumor progression occurred. The Qiagen DNeasy Blood extraction Kit was used to extract genomic DNA. The receptor chain draws on TRBV6-6 and TRBJ2-1, with TRBD2 perhaps the D gene, on 5 matching bases. Sequencing used blood, obtained before dendritic cell vaccination. The clonotype comes from a human donor with glioblastoma. At the DNA level, the sequence is TGTGCCAGCAGTTACTCGAGAGGGTCCAATGAGCAGTTCTTC. This gives the protein CASSYSRGSNEQFF.